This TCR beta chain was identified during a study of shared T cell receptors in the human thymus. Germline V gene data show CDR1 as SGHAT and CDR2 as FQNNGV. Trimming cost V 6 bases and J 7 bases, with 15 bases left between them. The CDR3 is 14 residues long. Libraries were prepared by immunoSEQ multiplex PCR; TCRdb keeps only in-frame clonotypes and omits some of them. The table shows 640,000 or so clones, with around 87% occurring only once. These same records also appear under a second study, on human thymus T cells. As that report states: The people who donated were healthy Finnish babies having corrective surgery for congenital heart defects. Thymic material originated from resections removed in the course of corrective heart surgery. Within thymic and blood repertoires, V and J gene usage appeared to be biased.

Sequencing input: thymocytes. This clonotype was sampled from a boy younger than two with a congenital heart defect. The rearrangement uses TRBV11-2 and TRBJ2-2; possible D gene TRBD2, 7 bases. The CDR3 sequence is CASSRGGRGGELFF. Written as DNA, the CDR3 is TGTGCCAGCAGTAGGGGGGGCAGGGGCGGGGAGCTGTTTTTT.